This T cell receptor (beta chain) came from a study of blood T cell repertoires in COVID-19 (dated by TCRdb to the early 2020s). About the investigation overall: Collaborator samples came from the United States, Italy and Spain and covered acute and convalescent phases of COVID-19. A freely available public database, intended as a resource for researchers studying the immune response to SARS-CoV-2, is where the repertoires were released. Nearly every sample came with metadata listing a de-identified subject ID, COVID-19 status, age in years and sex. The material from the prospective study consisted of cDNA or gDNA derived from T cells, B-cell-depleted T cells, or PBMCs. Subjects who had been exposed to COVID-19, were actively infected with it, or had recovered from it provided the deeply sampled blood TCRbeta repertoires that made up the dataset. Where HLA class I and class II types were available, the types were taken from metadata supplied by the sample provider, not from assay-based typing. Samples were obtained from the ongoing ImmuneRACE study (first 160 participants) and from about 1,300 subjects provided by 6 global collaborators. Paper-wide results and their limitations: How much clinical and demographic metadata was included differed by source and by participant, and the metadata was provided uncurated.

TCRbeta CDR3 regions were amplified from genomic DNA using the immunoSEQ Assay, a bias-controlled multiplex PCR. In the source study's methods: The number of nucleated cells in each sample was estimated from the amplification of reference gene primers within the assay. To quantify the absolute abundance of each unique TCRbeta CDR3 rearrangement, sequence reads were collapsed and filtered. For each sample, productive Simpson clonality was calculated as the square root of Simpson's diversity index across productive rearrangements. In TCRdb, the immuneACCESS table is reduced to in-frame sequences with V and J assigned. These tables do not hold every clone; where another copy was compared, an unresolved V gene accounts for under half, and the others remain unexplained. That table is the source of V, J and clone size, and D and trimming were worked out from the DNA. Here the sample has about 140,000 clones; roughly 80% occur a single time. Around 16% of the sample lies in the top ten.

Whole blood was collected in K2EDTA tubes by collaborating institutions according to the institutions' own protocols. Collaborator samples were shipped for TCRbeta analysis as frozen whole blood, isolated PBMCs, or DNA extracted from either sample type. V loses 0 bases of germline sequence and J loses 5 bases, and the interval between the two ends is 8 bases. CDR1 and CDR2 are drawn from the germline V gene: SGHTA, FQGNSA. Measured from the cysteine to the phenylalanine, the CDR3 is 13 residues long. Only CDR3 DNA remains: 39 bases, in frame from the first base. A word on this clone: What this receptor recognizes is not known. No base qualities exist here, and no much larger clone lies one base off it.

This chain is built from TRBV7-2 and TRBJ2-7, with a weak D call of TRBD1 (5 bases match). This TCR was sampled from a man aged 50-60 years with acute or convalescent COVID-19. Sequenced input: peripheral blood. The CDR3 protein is CASSLAAGNEQYF. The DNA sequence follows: TGTGCCAGCAGCTTAGCCGCAGGGAACGAGCAGTACTTC.